This TCR beta chain was sequenced for a study of early T cells in non-severe SARS-CoV-2 infection. Whole-study context: Chains were not paired, and sequencing was done on bulk RNA from unsorted whole blood.

Individual cDNA molecules received unique molecular identifiers. TCRdb called the 5' RACE reads again in MiXCR, with one record for every CDR3 protein. The data show 81,000 or so distinct CDR3 sequences, 12% seen once. The CDR3 runs to 16 residues. CDR1 is SQVTM and CDR2 is ANQGSEA in the germline V gene. The sequenced sample was whole blood. The chain recombines TRBV29-1 with TRBJ2-1, with TRBD1 matching over 9 bases. This receptor was taken from an adult who was a healthcare worker with PCR-confirmed SARS-CoV-2 infection or an uninfected control (not recorded which). In DNA, the CDR3 is TGCAGGAAACAGGGGGCGAAGGGTCTCGGCTACAATGAGCAGTTCTTC. It translates to CRKQGAKGLGYNEQFF.